The 7 T cell receptor beta chains in this list originate from one sample, sequenced in a study of blood T cell repertoires in COVID-19. TCRdb's copy holds only in-frame clones and misses some; the assay was immunoSEQ multiplex PCR. The sample lists around 200,000 clones, almost 90% occurring once. The source material was peripheral blood. Every receptor here comes from a man between 18 and 29 years old with active or convalescent COVID-19.

The rearrangement joins TRBV5-1 to TRBJ2-7; the match to TRBD2 covers 10 bases. The CDR3 contains 16 residues. Germline V gene lookup returns CDR1 SGHRS and CDR2 YFSETQ. V shed 1 base, J shed 1 base, and the junction held 5 bases outside the gene matches. In nucleotides, the CDR3 is TGCGCCAGCAGCTTGTTAGCGACTAGCGGGTCCTACGAGCAGTACTTC. Translation: CASSLLATSGSYEQYF.

J is TRBJ1-1 and V is TRBV30; the match to TRBD1 covers 7 bases. This CDR3 region has 13 residues. Germline trimming cut 3 bases from V and 6 bases from J; bases unmatched to any gene: 7. Germline V gene lookup returns CDR1 GTSNPN and CDR2 SVGIG (reference sequence). The DNA for the CDR3 is TGTGCCTGGAGGGATGACAGGGTCCCTGAAGCTTTCTTT. Protein product: CAWRDDRVPEAFF.

V and J are TRBV5-1 and TRBJ2-3, with 11 bases that match TRBD2. The CDR3 runs 19 residues. V was clipped by 0 bases and J by 0 bases; unmatched bases: 9. CDR1 is SGHRS, CDR2 YFSETQ, per germline. The CDR3 nucleotides are TGCGCCAGCAGCTTGGGGGGAACTGTAGCGGGAGGGAGCACAGATACGCAGTATTTT. Encoded protein: CASSLGGTVAGGSTDTQYF.

This sequence joins TRBV6-5 and TRBJ1-5; no definite D call. The CDR3 runs to 15 residues. Trimming took off 6 bases at V and 0 bases at J, with 12 bases between the two ends. Germline V gene sequence: CDR1 MNHEY, CDR2 SVGAGI. The CDR3 DNA follows: TGTGCCAGCAGGCCGACATCAATTAGCAATCAGCCCCAGCATTTT. Protein product: CASRPTSISNQPQHF.

The gene calls are TRBV2 and TRBJ2-7, with D possibly matching TRBD2 (6 bases). This CDR3 is built from 15 residues. Trimming shortened V by 0 bases and J by 3 bases, and 12 bases separated the two germline ends. Germline V gives CDR1 SNHLY, CDR2 FYNNEI. DNA for the CDR3: TGTGCCAGCAGTGAAGCGGACGGGAGTCTCTACGAGCAGTACTTC. It translates to CASSEADGSLYEQYF.

The chain's CDR3 is CASSDQGADGNTIYF. CDR3 in DNA: TGTGCCAGCAGCGATCAGGGGGCAGACGGAAACACCATATATTTT. J is TRBJ1-3 and V is TRBV21-1; the D call in the table, TRBD1, was not verified against the DNA. TRBV21-1 is a listed pseudogene. This CDR3 is built from 15 residues.

The chain recombines TRBV19 with TRBJ1-4, with 7 positions matching TRBD1. Unmatched junction bases numbered 6, after V lost 5 bases and J lost 3 bases. Germline V gene data show CDR1 as LNHDA and CDR2 as SQIVND (reference sequence). The CDR3 is 15 amino acids. Here the CDR3 reads CASSPQGLANEKLFF. The CDR3 nucleotides read TGTGCCAGTAGTCCACAGGGGTTGGCTAATGAAAAACTGTTTTTT.